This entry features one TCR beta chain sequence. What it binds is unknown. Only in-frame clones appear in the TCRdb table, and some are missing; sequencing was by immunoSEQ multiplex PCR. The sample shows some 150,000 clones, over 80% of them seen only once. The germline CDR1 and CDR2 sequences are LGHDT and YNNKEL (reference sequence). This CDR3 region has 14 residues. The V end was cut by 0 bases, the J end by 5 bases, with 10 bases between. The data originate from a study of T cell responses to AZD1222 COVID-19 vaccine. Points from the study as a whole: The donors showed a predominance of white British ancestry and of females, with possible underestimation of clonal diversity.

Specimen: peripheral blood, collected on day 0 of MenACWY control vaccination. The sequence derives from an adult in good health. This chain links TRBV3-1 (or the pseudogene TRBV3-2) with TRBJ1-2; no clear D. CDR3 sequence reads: CASSQDGGPYGYTF. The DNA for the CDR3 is TGTGCCAGCAGCCAAGATGGTGGTCCGTATGGCTACACCTTC.